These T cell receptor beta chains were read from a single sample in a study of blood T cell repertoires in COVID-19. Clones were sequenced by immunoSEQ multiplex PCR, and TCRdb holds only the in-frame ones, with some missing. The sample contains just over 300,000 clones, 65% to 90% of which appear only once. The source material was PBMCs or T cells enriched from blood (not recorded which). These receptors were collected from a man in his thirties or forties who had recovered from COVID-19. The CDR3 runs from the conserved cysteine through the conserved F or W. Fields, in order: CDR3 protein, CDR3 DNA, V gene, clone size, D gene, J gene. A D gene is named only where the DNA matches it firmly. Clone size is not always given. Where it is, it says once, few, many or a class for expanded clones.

CDR3: CASSLLAGGRNEQFF
DNA: TGTGCCAGCAGCCTTCTAGCGGGAGGGCGCAATGAGCAGTTCTTC
V: TRBV14
size: .
D: TRBD2
J: TRBJ2-1

CDR3: CASLTGQGRGLGGYTF
DNA: TGTGCCAGCCTAACGGGCCAGGGGAGAGGATTAGGAGGCTACACCTTC
V: TRBV19
size: .
D: .
J: TRBJ1-2

CDR3: CATSRPSGSYNSPLHF
DNA: TGTGCCACCAGCAGACCTTCCGGTAGCTATAATTCACCCCTCCACTTT
V: TRBV15
size: .
D: .
J: TRBJ1-6

CDR3: CASSLAGANSPLHF
DNA: TGTGCCAGCAGTTTAGCGGGGGCTAATTCACCCCTCCACTTT
V: TRBV28
size: .
D: .
J: TRBJ1-6

CDR3: CASSFIASYEQYF
DNA: TGCGCCAGCAGCTTTATAGCTTCCTACGAGCAGTACTTC
V: TRBV5-1
size: once
D: .
J: TRBJ2-7

CDR3: CASSRDSSNEQFF
DNA: TGTGCCAGCAGCCGTGACAGCAGCAATGAGCAGTTCTTC
V: TRBV11-3
size: few
D: .
J: TRBJ2-1

CDR3: CASSQANQRGYTF
DNA: TGTGCCAGCAGCCAAGCTAACCAGAGGGGCTACACCTTC
V: TRBV14
size: once
D: .
J: TRBJ1-2

CDR3: CASSDTGQYNEQFF
DNA: TGTGCCAGCAGCGATACTGGACAGTACAATGAGCAGTTCTTC
V: TRBV6-5
size: few
D: .
J: TRBJ2-1

CDR3: CASSLTVNTGELFF
DNA: TGTGCCAGCAGCTTAACAGTGAACACCGGGGAGCTGTTTTTT
V: TRBV7-6
size: .
D: .
J: TRBJ2-2

CDR3: CASSLRTAYEQYF
DNA: TGTGCCAGCAGCTTACGGACAGCCTACGAGCAGTACTTC
V: TRBV5-6
size: .
D: .
J: TRBJ2-7

CDR3: CASSQDMGSSYEQYF
DNA: TGTGCCAGCAGCCAAGATATGGGGAGCTCCTACGAGCAGTACTTC
V: TRBV3-1/TRBV3-2
size: .
D: .
J: TRBJ2-7

CDR3: CASSRRTGQSRTEAFF
DNA: TGTGCCAGCAGCCGTCGGACAGGTCAATCGAGGACTGAAGCTTTCTTT
V: TRBV3-1/TRBV3-2
size: .
D: TRBD1
J: TRBJ1-1

CDR3: CASSEGTSDYEQYF
DNA: TGTGCCAGCTCGGAAGGGACTAGCGACTACGAGCAGTACTTC
V: TRBV18
size: .
D: TRBD2
J: TRBJ2-7

CDR3: CASSRGGSYEQYF
DNA: TGCGCCAGCAGCCGGGGGGGATCCTACGAGCAGTACTTC
V: TRBV5-1
size: .
D: TRBD2
J: TRBJ2-7

CDR3: CATSDQGLAGGLDTQYF
DNA: TGTGCCACCAGTGACCAAGGACTAGCGGGCGGACTGGATACGCAGTATTTT
V: TRBV24-1
size: .
D: TRBD2
J: TRBJ2-3

CDR3: CASSVEGGGTDTQYF
DNA: TGTGCCAGCAGCGTAGAAGGGGGTGGCACAGATACGCAGTATTTT
V: TRBV9
size: .
D: .
J: TRBJ2-3

CDR3: CASSAGDRSSYEQYF
DNA: TGTGCCAGCAGCGCGGGGGACAGGAGCTCCTACGAGCAGTACTTC
V: TRBV7-6
size: .
D: .
J: TRBJ2-7

CDR3: CASSLYQDANYGYTF
DNA: TGTGCCAGCAGCTTATATCAGGATGCTAACTATGGCTACACCTTC
V: TRBV7-8
size: .
D: .
J: TRBJ1-2

CDR3: CASSIPVSGAYGYTF
DNA: TGTGCCAGTAGTATCCCTGTGTCAGGGGCCTATGGCTACACCTTC
V: TRBV19
size: once
D: .
J: TRBJ1-2

CDR3: CASSLGQGIDTQYF
DNA: TGTGCCAGCAGCTTAGGACAGGGCATAGATACGCAGTATTTT
V: TRBV5-6
size: .
D: TRBD1
J: TRBJ2-3

CDR3: CASSLASPGSGSPLHF
DNA: TGTGCCAGCAGCTTAGCGTCTCCGGGGAGTGGTTCACCCCTCCACTTT
V: TRBV7-6
size: few
D: .
J: TRBJ1-6

CDR3: CASSFSNSPLHF
DNA: TGTGCCAGCAGCTTTAGCAATTCACCCCTCCACTTT
V: TRBV7-2
size: .
D: .
J: TRBJ1-6

CDR3: CASNTVGRSAEAFF
DNA: TGTGCCAGTAATACGGTGGGGAGATCGGCTGAAGCTTTCTTT
V: TRBV19
size: once
D: .
J: TRBJ1-1

CDR3: CASSVAPRRGTEAFF
DNA: TGTGCCAGCAGCGTAGCTCCCCGACGGGGCACTGAAGCTTTCTTT
V: TRBV9
size: .
D: .
J: TRBJ1-1

CDR3: CASSDGRGNTGELFF
DNA: TGTGCCAGCAGTGACGGCAGGGGAAACACCGGGGAGCTGTTTTTT
V: TRBV2
size: .
D: .
J: TRBJ2-2

CDR3: CATSDPSAPNTEAFF
DNA: TGTGCCACCAGTGACCCGAGTGCCCCGAACACTGAAGCTTTCTTT
V: TRBV24-1
size: .
D: .
J: TRBJ1-1

CDR3: CASGRQGAIPSTDTQYF
DNA: TGTGCCAGTGGGAGACAGGGGGCGATCCCTAGCACAGATACGCAGTATTTT
V: TRBV19
size: .
D: TRBD1
J: TRBJ2-3